This passage covers 2 T cell receptor beta chains from one sample sequenced in a study of cytomegalovirus exposure and HLA in healthy donors. It was with 60 Vbeta and 13 Jbeta primers that the PCR ran. Here immunoSEQ multiplex PCR was the method, and the copy in TCRdb shows in-frame clones only, minus some. The repertoire holds over 150,000 clones, with about 90% as singletons. The source material was PBMCs. The receptors here all came from a girl in the first two years of life in good health and CMV-seronegative.

This CDR3 is CSVGRDTNQAFF. In DNA, the CDR3 is TGCAGCGTTGGCCGGGACACAAACCAAGCTTTCTTT. The chain uses TRBV29-1 and TRBJ1-1, with a tentative D call TRBD1 (6 bases). Per germline, CDR1 SQVTM and CDR2 ANQGSEA. The V end was cut by 4 bases, the J end by 9 bases, with 15 bases between. The CDR3 runs 12 residues.

A remark on this clone: A read error may produce the germline difference seen at one junction end. The chain has TRBV7-9 and TRBJ1-1; 11 nucleotides agree with TRBD1. This CDR3 has 15 amino acids. The germline V gene has CDR1 SEHNR and CDR2 FQNEAQ (reference sequence). The CDR3 reads CASSSRDRGNTETFF. The CDR3 region has the DNA TGTGCCAGCAGCTCTAGGGACAGGGGGAACACTGAAACTTTCTTT.